These 7 T cell receptor beta chains were all obtained from the same sample, sequenced in a study of early T cells in non-severe SARS-CoV-2 infection. TCRdb re-called the 5' RACE reads through MiXCR, storing one row per CDR3 protein. The sample lists about 23,000 distinct CDR3 sequences, roughly 4.7% occurring once. The sample comprised whole blood. These receptors originate from an adult who was a healthcare worker with PCR-confirmed SARS-CoV-2 infection or an uninfected control (not recorded which).

The chain has TRBV7-2 and TRBJ2-5, with D maybe TRBD2 (5 bases). V lost 0 bases, J lost 4 bases, and 9 bases lay in between. The CDR3 extends over 14 amino acids. Germline V gene sequence: CDR1 SGHTA, CDR2 FQGNSA. The CDR3 nucleotides read TGTGCCAGCAGCTTAGCGCGGAGCGGAGAGACCCAGTACTTC. Protein sequence: CASSLARSGETQYF.

This clonotype showed up just a few times. J is TRBJ1-2 and V is TRBV5-1; D is possibly TRBD1 (5 bases). The V gene lost 0 bases and the J gene lost 4 bases, with 22 bases spanning the gap. Germline CDR1 SGHRS, CDR2 YFSETQ. CDR3 size: 18 residues. Here the CDR3 reads CASSLGFDSGAASYGYTF. CDR3 sequence (DNA): TGCGCCAGCAGCTTGGGTTTTGATTCCGGGGCCGCGTCCTATGGCTACACCTTC.

The rearrangement links TRBV29-1 to TRBJ2-7; D may correspond to TRBD1 or TRBD2 (5 bases each). V lost 3 bases to trimming and J lost 3 bases, with 12 bases between them. The CDR3 sequence is 13 residues long. Germline V gives CDR1 SQVTM, CDR2 ANQGSEA. CDR3 protein: CSVEDRGRYEQYF. The CDR3 nucleotides read TGCAGCGTTGAGGACCGGGGCCGCTACGAGCAGTACTTC.

This clonotype has at least ten counts. This CDR3 reads CASSLWDRETGEQYF. CDR3 DNA: TGTGCCAGCAGCCTATGGGACAGGGAGACCGGCGAGCAGTACTTC. The chain combines TRBV28 with TRBJ2-7; 9 bases are shared with TRBD1. V shed 6 bases and J 6 bases; nucleotides not matched to a gene: 12. CDR1 is MDHEN, CDR2 SYDVKM, per germline. The CDR3 length is 15 residues.

This clonotype appeared many times. The rearrangement uses TRBV7-2 and TRBJ2-2; perhaps TRBD1 as D (5 bases). Trimming pared 5 bases from V and 0 bases from J, leaving 10 bases between. Germline V gene lookup returns CDR1 SGHTA and CDR2 FQGNSA. This CDR3 contains 15 residues. DNA for the CDR3: TGTGCCAGCAGCACACAGGCGCCGAACACCGGGGAGCTGTTTTTT. Its translation is CASSTQAPNTGELFF.

The V call is TRBV3-1, the J call TRBJ1-1; D may be TRBD1 (5 bases). Germline CDR1 and CDR2: LGHDT and YNNKEL (reference sequence). V lost 5 bases, J lost 3 bases, and 16 bases lay in between. The CDR3 loop spans 15 amino acids. CDR3 protein: CASSADGAGHTEAFF. The CDR3 coding sequence is TGTGCCAGCAGCGCGGACGGTGCGGGACACACTGAAGCTTTCTTT.

Many counts were recorded for this clonotype. The gene calls are TRBV5-1 and TRBJ2-5; D is perhaps TRBD1 (6 bases). This CDR3 contains 15 residues. Trimming left V 2 bases short and J 2 bases short, with 13 bases between. The germline CDR1 and CDR2 sequences are SGHRS and YFSETQ. The CDR3 spells CASSLTGQRQETQYF. In DNA, the CDR3 is TGCGCCAGCAGCTTAACAGGACAGCGACAAGAGACCCAGTACTTC.